This record covers a single T cell receptor (beta chain). This clone was picked up one time. Its antigen remains unidentified. No much larger clone exists at a distance of one base, and base qualities are not known. The method behind the library was the immunoSEQ multiplex PCR assay. In the source study's methods: A statistical classification framework was built to diagnose cytomegalovirus status from the catalog of TCR beta chain sequences. This immuneACCESS table, as held by TCRdb, lists in-frame sequences with V and J called but not all clones. Of the missing ones, under half trace to an unresolved V gene in checked studies; the others have no known cause. V, J and clone size are taken as reported in that table, and D and trimming were inferred from the DNA itself. The sample includes about 130,000 clones, with approximately 95% observed a single time. The ten largest account for approximately 1.5% of the sample.

Based on the germline V gene (reference sequence), the CDR1 and CDR2 sequences are MNHNY and SVGAGI. Counted from cysteine to phenylalanine, this CDR3 has 13 amino acids. The CDR3 DNA has 39 bases and is translated from base 1. Trimming accounts for 7 bases at V and 10 bases at J, while the number of junction bases matched to no gene is 10. The donors were included in the validation cohort of over a hundred subjects, a group kept apart from the approximately 700-subject first cohort. The record originates from a study of cytomegalovirus exposure and HLA in healthy donors listed by TCRdb under 2017. Some background on the complete study: A later analysis indicated that the 120 or so validation repertoires were generated on the platform also employed for the 666 repertoires of the first cohort. To predict cytomegalovirus infection status, the study brought together high-throughput TCR immunosequencing, statistical association of individual TCRs with disease status, and machine learning. The study aimed to test whether cataloging public T cell receptors could reveal signatures of past pathogen exposure. In addition to the first cohort of around 670 subjects, a separate validation cohort of 120 different subjects was used.

General conclusions and limits of the study: The study listed approximately 150 TCR beta chains as associated with cytomegalovirus. Most TCR sequences were observed very rarely across donors, whereas some public TCRs were present in many individuals. Cytomegalovirus status was reported to be diagnosed by the classifier with high specificity and sensitivity in both the original and validation cohorts. All 120 or so repertoires were used to score co-occurrence in the validation cohort in a later analysis, because that analysis had no HLA typing for the cohort. In vitro tests confirmed that a few of the cytomegalovirus-associated TCR beta chains recognize cytomegalovirus antigens. The authors suggested that the approach could potentially be generalized to other disease states and immunological phenotypes. A later analysis found that TCRs clustered in the first cohort also tended to co-occur in the roughly 120 validation repertoires, with just under 95% of cluster scores above 0.

This clonotype was sampled from a man between 18 and 35 years old in good health and CMV-seronegative. The sequence is built from TRBV6-6 and TRBJ1-1; 9 junctional bases match TRBD1. Sequenced sample: PBMCs. For the CDR3, the sequence is CASIGDRVDGAFF. The nucleotide sequence reads TGTGCCAGCATTGGGGACAGGGTGGACGGAGCTTTCTTT.